The rows below give T cell receptor beta chains drawn from one sample of a study of immune characterization of retroperitoneal liposarcoma. TCRdb independently ran MiXCR on the PCR reads; one entry per CDR3 protein. The profile shows roughly 9,300 distinct CDR3 sequences, 30% to 45% of them singletons. The sequencing input was tumor tissue. Source of these receptors: a male donor with retroperitoneal liposarcoma. Each CDR3 is given with its conserved first and last residue. The D gene is left open where the match is weak. For some rows the clone size is stated as once, few or many, or as a class when expanded; others skip it.

J	V	D	size	CDR3	DNA
TRBJ1-1	TRBV7-2	TRBD1	.	CASSLASQGAANTEAFF	TGTGCCAGCAGCTTAGCGTCTCAGGGGGCGGCGAACACTGAAGCTTTCTTT
TRBJ2-3	TRBV6-1	TRBD2	many	CASLAGGTDTQYF	TGTGCCAGTCTAGCGGGGGGCACAGATACGCAGTATTTT
TRBJ1-1	TRBV6-1	.	large	CASSEWKGNTEAFF	TGTGCCAGCAGTGAATGGAAGGGAAACACTGAAGCTTTCTTT
TRBJ1-5	TRBV6-1	.	.	CASARGTSSSQPQHF	TGTGCCAGCGCCCGGGGGACTTCCTCGAGCCAGCCCCAGCATTTT
TRBJ1-4	TRBV6-8	.	.	CASSQTGWREKLFF	TGTGCCAGCAGTCAGACGGGGTGGAGGGAAAAACTGTTTTTT
TRBJ1-3	TRBV27	.	many	CASSQGVRNSGNTIYF	TGTGCCAGCAGCCAAGGTGTCAGAAACTCTGGAAACACCATATATTTT
TRBJ2-1	TRBV27	TRBD2	.	CASSPIGTSPGEQFF	TGTGCCAGCAGTCCAATCGGGACTAGCCCAGGTGAGCAGTTCTTC
TRBJ2-1	TRBV10-1	.	.	CASPPHRDNEQFF	TGCGCCAGCCCACCCCACCGGGACAATGAGCAGTTCTTC
TRBJ2-1	TRBV6-5	.	.	CASSYSIPGLATNEQFF	TGTGCCAGCAGTTACTCGATTCCGGGCTTAGCTACCAATGAGCAGTTCTTC
TRBJ2-1	TRBV6-1	TRBD1	many	CASSRKTGTGIHEQFF	TGTGCCAGCAGCCGGAAAACCGGGACAGGGATCCACGAGCAGTTCTTC
TRBJ2-7	TRBV7-2	TRBD1	few	CASSLEPTGQGNNEQYF	TGTGCCAGCAGCTTAGAACCGACGGGACAGGGGAACAACGAGCAGTACTTC
TRBJ2-7	TRBV7-2	.	many	CASSLDNGGYNEQYF	TGTGCCAGCAGCTTAGACAACGGGGGCTACAATGAGCAGTACTTC
TRBJ2-3	TRBV6-1	TRBD2	.	CASSDTSGADTQYF	TGTGCCAGCAGTGATACTAGCGGGGCAGATACGCAGTATTTT
TRBJ2-3	TRBV6-1	.	few	CASSEYHLASSDTQYF	TGTGCCAGCAGTGAATACCATCTCGCGAGTTCAGATACGCAGTATTTT
TRBJ1-1	TRBV6-8	TRBD1	.	CASSYAGQGGLEAFF	TGTGCCAGCAGTTATGCGGGACAGGGAGGCCTTGAAGCTTTCTTT
TRBJ2-7	TRBV15	.	.	CATSRGLDSYEQYF	TGTGCCACCAGCAGGGGGCTGGACAGCTACGAGCAGTACTTC
TRBJ2-1	TRBV6-1	TRBD1	.	CATKRGQVPSDEQFF	TGTGCCACAAAAAGGGGACAGGTCCCCTCGGATGAGCAGTTCTTC
TRBJ2-5	TRBV6-1	.	few	CASSEWKTQYF	TGTGCCAGCAGTGAATGGAAGACCCAGTACTTC
TRBJ2-7	TRBV6-1	TRBD2	many	CASTSSLAGDNEQYF	TGTGCCAGCACAAGCTCGCTAGCGGGAGACAATGAGCAGTACTTC
TRBJ2-1	TRBV11-1	TRBD2	few	CASSSPTTPLAGGPVIYEQFF	TGTGCCAGCAGCTCACCAACCACACCACTAGCGGGAGGGCCGGTGATCTACGAGCAGTTCTTC
TRBJ2-1	TRBV27	TRBD2	many	CASSTGLARSGRYNEQFF	TGTGCCAGCAGTACGGGACTAGCCAGATCAGGACGCTACAATGAGCAGTTCTTC
TRBJ2-5	TRBV12-3/TRBV12-4	.	.	CASSSLETQYF	TGTGCCAGCAGTTCCCTCGAGACCCAGTACTTC
TRBJ2-1	TRBV6-1	TRBD2	many	CASKKGLAENYEQFF	TGTGCCAGCAAGAAGGGACTAGCGGAGAACTACGAGCAGTTCTTC
TRBJ2-1	TRBV7-2	TRBD2	.	CASSFLAGKVDNEQFF	TGTGCCAGCAGCTTCCTAGCGGGAAAGGTTGACAATGAGCAGTTCTTC
TRBJ1-2	TRBV6-1	.	many	CASILTGFNYGYTF	TGTGCCAGCATCTTGACAGGCTTTAACTATGGCTACACCTTC
TRBJ2-1	TRBV7-6	.	few	CASSADTLQQFF	TGTGCCAGCAGCGCCGACACACTCCAGCAGTTCTTC
TRBJ2-7	TRBV6-1	.	few	CASLAGRPYEQYF	TGTGCCAGCCTGGCGGGGAGACCCTACGAGCAGTACTTC
TRBJ2-1	TRBV6-1	TRBD1	few	CASSGPGQGYYEQFF	TGTGCCAGCAGTGGACCGGGACAGGGATACTACGAGCAGTTCTTC
TRBJ1-6	TRBV11-2	TRBD1	medium-sized	CASSSGTGGYYSPLHF	TGTGCCAGCAGCTCCGGGACAGGGGGCTACTATTCACCCCTCCACTTT
TRBJ1-2	TRBV7-2	TRBD1	.	CASSLDRRTGSFGYTF	TGTGCCAGCAGCTTAGATCGACGGACAGGGAGTTTTGGCTACACCTTC
TRBJ2-1	TRBV6-1	.	.	CASSRAPGPTANEQFF	TGTGCCAGCAGTCGTGCCCCGGGACCCACAGCCAATGAGCAGTTCTTC
TRBJ2-3	TRBV7-3	TRBD2	few	CASSPAGAVDTQYF	TGTGCCAGCAGCCCAGCGGGAGCGGTAGATACGCAGTATTTT
TRBJ2-5	TRBV6-1	.	.	CVVGTETQYF	TGTGTTGTGGGAACGGAGACCCAGTACTTC
TRBJ1-1	TRBV11-3	.	few	CASSLKGVNPAEAFF	TGTGCCAGCAGCTTAAAAGGGGTAAACCCAGCTGAAGCTTTCTTT
TRBJ2-3	TRBV6-1	TRBD2	once	CASSPGTSSTDTQYF	TGTGCCAGCAGTCCCGGGACTAGTTCCACAGATACGCAGTATTTT
TRBJ2-1	TRBV10-1	.	few	CASSREDPPGYNEQFF	TGCGCCAGCAGTCGGGAAGATCCCCCAGGGTACAATGAGCAGTTCTTC
TRBJ2-1	TRBV24-1	TRBD1	few	CATSDLTTTGEQFF	TGTGCCACCAGTGATTTGACGACGACAGGGGAGCAGTTCTTC
TRBJ2-3	TRBV6-1	.	few	CASANPRGGKDTQYF	TGTGCCAGCGCTAACCCCCGCGGTGGGAAAGATACGCAGTATTTT
TRBJ2-1	TRBV7-6	.	.	CASQGTNFEQFF	TGTGCCTCCCAGGGGACCAACTTCGAGCAGTTCTTC
TRBJ2-7	TRBV6-5	.	.	CASSVISGNSYEQYF	TGTGCCAGCAGCGTAATCTCAGGGAATAGCTACGAGCAGTACTTC
TRBJ2-1	TRBV10-2	.	few	CASMAGSYNEQFF	TGCGCCAGCATGGCTGGCTCCTACAATGAGCAGTTCTTC
TRBJ2-5	TRBV11-3	.	once	CASSGVETQYF	TGTGCCAGCAGTGGGGTGGAGACCCAGTACTTC
TRBJ1-1	TRBV6-8	TRBD1	.	CASSYGIGGLNTEAFF	TGTGCCAGCAGTTATGGTATAGGGGGCCTGAACACTGAAGCTTTCTTT
TRBJ2-1	TRBV6-1	.	few	CAILRNPGVVETQFF	TGTGCGATCCTCCGGAACCCGGGGGTGGTGGAGACCCAGTTCTTC
TRBJ2-1	TRBV6-1	.	many	CASKDQALGPVEQFF	TGTGCCAGTAAAGACCAAGCCCTCGGACCGGTGGAGCAGTTCTTC
TRBJ2-1	TRBV6-1	.	.	CASRSSQETQFF	TGTGCCAGCAGGTCCAGTCAAGAGACCCAGTTCTTC
TRBJ2-1	TRBV6-1	TRBD2	.	CASSSSGRALGQFF	TGTGCCAGCAGTTCGAGCGGGAGGGCCCTAGGGCAGTTCTTC
TRBJ1-1	TRBV20-1	.	.	CSAFKSANTEAFF	TGCAGTGCTTTTAAATCGGCGAACACTGAAGCTTTCTTT
TRBJ1-4	TRBV7-6	.	.	CASSEGRRKGEKLFF	TGTGCTAGCAGCGAAGGACGTCGGAAGGGTGAAAAACTGTTTTTT
TRBJ2-1	TRBV5-8	.	.	CASSFLTGATYNEQFF	TGTGCCAGCAGCTTTTTGACGGGAGCCACCTACAATGAGCAGTTCTTC
TRBJ2-1	TRBV6-6	TRBD2	few	CASSYSLAGDRDEQFF	TGTGCCAGCAGTTACTCCCTAGCGGGAGATCGAGACGAGCAGTTCTTC
TRBJ2-5	TRBV12-5	.	many	CASGSNVSLTETQYF	TGTGCTAGTGGTTCCAACGTGAGCTTGACGGAGACCCAGTACTTC
TRBJ2-7	TRBV7-2	.	.	CASSLGRKFYEQYF	TGTGCCAGCAGCTTGGGCCGGAAGTTCTACGAGCAGTACTTC
TRBJ2-5	TRBV6-1	.	.	CASSRWVSETQYF	TGTGCCAGCAGTCGGTGGGTTTCGGAGACCCAGTACTTC
TRBJ2-7	TRBV27	.	.	CASSLSWAVSTYEQYF	TGTGCCAGCAGTTTATCTTGGGCAGTATCCACCTACGAGCAGTACTTC
TRBJ2-1	TRBV10-1	.	few	CASSESNPGREQFF	TGCGCCAGCAGTGAGTCGAATCCGGGAAGGGAGCAGTTCTTC